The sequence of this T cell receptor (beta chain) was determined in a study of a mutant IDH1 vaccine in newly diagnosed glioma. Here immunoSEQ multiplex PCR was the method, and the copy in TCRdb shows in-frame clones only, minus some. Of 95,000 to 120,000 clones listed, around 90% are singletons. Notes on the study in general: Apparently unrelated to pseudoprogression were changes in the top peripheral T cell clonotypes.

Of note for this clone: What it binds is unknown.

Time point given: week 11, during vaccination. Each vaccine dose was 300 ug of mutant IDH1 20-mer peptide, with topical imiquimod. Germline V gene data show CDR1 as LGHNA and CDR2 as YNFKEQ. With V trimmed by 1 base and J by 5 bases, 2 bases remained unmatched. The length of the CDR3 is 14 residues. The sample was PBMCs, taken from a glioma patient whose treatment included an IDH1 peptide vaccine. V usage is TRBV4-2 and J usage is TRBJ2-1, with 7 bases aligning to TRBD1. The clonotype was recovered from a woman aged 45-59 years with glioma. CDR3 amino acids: CASSQGDRDNEQFF. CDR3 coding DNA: TGTGCCAGCAGCCAAGGCGACAGGGACAATGAGCAGTTCTTC.